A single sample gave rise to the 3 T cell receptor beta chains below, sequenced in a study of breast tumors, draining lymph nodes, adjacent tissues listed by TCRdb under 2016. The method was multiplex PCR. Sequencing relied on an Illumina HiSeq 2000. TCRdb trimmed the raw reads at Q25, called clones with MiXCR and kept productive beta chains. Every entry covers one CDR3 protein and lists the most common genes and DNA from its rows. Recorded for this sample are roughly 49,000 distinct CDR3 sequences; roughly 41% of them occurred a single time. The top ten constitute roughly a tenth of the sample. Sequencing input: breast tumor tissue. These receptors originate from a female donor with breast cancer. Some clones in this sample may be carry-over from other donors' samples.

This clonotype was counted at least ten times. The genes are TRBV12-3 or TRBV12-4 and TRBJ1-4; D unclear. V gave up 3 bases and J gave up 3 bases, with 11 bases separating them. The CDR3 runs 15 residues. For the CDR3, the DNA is TGTGCCAGCAGTTTTGTGGTCGGCGCTAATGAAAAACTGTTTTTT. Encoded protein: CASSFVVGANEKLFF.

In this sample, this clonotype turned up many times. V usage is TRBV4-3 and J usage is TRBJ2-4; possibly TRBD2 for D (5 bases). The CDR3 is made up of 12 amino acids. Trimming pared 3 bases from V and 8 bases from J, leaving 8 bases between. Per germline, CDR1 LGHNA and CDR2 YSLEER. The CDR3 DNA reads TGCGCCAGCAGCCAGGACGGGGACATTCAGTACTTC. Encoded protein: CASSQDGDIQYF.

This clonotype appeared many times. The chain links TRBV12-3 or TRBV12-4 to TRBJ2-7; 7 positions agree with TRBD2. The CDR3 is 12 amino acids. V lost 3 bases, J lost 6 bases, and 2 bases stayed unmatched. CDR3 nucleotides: TGTGCCAGCAGTTTCGGGGGGTTCGAGCAGTACTTC. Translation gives CASSFGGFEQYF.